These 32 T cell receptor beta chains were sequenced from one sample in a study of cytomegalovirus exposure and HLA in healthy donors (dated 2017 in TCRdb). The library was made by the immunoSEQ multiplex PCR assay. A mixture of 60 forward primers for TCR Vbeta segments and 13 reverse primers for TCR Jbeta segments was used in the multiplex PCR. TCRdb holds this immuneACCESS table with in-frame rearrangements only. Some clones are missing; in checked studies, unresolved V genes explain under half, and the rest has no known cause. The sample table records some 130,000 clones; roughly 70% of these occur just once. The ten largest clones capture approximately 2% of the sample. Sequencing input: PBMCs. The receptors come from a woman aged 55-69 years in good health and CMV-seropositive.

V and J are TRBV27 and TRBJ1-2; D is undetermined. Germline loops: CDR1 MNHEY, CDR2 SMNVEV (reference sequence). Trimming took 3 bases from V and 2 from J, leaving 7 bases between them. This CDR3 has 13 residues. In DNA form, the CDR3 reads TGTGCCAGCAGTTTTTACGGGAACTATGGCTACACCTTC. Protein product: CASSFYGNYGYTF.

V gene TRBV2 combines with J gene TRBJ2-3, with 11 bases identical to TRBD2. With V trimmed by 6 bases and J by 0 bases, 5 bases remained unmatched. The CDR3 covers 16 residues. Germline lookup yields CDR1 SNHLY and CDR2 FYNNEI. The CDR3 region is CASSASGGISTDTQYF. The DNA of the CDR3 is TGTGCCAGCAGCGCTAGCGGGGGGATTAGCACAGATACGCAGTATTTT. Based on the CDR3 plus reference TRBV2 and TRBJ2-3, the full variable domain is EPEVTQTPSHQVTQMGQEVILRCVPISNHLYFYWYRQILGQKVEFLVSFYNNEISEKSEIFDDQFSVERPDGSNFTLKIRSTKLEDSAMYFCASSASGGISTDTQYFGPGTRLTVL.

This chain joins TRBV7-9 and TRBJ2-7; 11 bases line up with TRBD2. The CDR3 sequence is 17 residues long. Germline CDR1 reads SEHNR; CDR2 reads FQNEAQ (reference sequence). The trim removed 5 bases at V and 4 bases at J, leaving 13 bases unmatched. The CDR3 nucleotides read TGTGCCAGCAGCCCACTCCCTCTAGCGGGAGGCCCGTACGAGCAGTACTTC. Amino acids: CASSPLPLAGGPYEQYF.

V usage is TRBV6-1 and J usage is TRBJ2-7; TRBD2 agrees at 12 bases. The CDR3 spans 14 residues. Germline V gene data show CDR1 as MNHNS and CDR2 as SASEGT. The V and J ends lost 8 bases and 6 bases, in that order; junction bases with no gene match: 8. Here the CDR3 DNA reads TGTGCCAGCGGCCTAGCGGGAGGGCCGCGCGAGCAGTACTTC. Amino acid sequence: CASGLAGGPREQYF.

The V and J genes are TRBV5-4 and TRBJ1-1, with D unresolved. Germline assignment: CDR1 SGHNT and CDR2 YYREEE (reference sequence). V lost 3 bases and J lost 0, with 9 bases in between. The CDR3 is 14 amino acids. The CDR3 reads CASSWEGVNTEAFF. The CDR3 DNA is TGTGCCAGCAGCTGGGAGGGTGTGAACACTGAAGCTTTCTTT.

As concerns this clone: This sample includes further DNA sequences coding for the same CDR3. V and J are TRBV9 and TRBJ2-7, with a tentative D call TRBD1 (5 bases). This CDR3 has 14 residues. In germline, CDR1 is SGDLS, CDR2 YYNGEE. V dropped 0 bases and J dropped 0 bases, with 7 bases sitting between them. The CDR3 region has the DNA TGTGCCAGCAGCGTAGACAGGAGCTCCTACGAGCAGTACTTC. Amino acid sequence: CASSVDRSSYEQYF.

The gene calls are TRBV28 and TRBJ2-7, with TRBD2 identical over 12 bases. Germline CDR1 and CDR2: MDHEN and SYDVKM. The J segment lost 4 bases and the V segment lost 2 bases, leaving 6 bases of the junction unmatched. CDR3 length equals 16 residues. The CDR3 DNA is TGTGCCAGCAGTTTAACTAGCGGGAGGCATTTATACGAGCAGTACTTC. Translating it yields CASSLTSGRHLYEQYF.

The V gene is TRBV5-6, the J gene TRBJ2-5; 9 nucleotides agree with TRBD2. The germline CDR1 and CDR2 sequences are SGHDT and YYEEEE. V lost 4 bases to trimming and J lost 4 bases; unmatched junction nucleotides: 14. This CDR3 comprises 17 residues. The CDR3 loop reads CASSQFGLAGTPETQYF. The CDR3 DNA sequence: TGTGCCAGCAGCCAATTCGGGCTAGCGGGAACGCCAGAGACCCAGTACTTC. The complete variable domain, with remaining parts taken from reference TRBV5-6 and TRBJ2-5, reads DAGVTQSPTHLIKTRGQQVTLRCSPKSGHDTVSWYQQALGQGPQFIFQYYEEEERQRGNFPDRFSGHQFPNYSSELNVNALLLGDSALYLCASSQFGLAGTPETQYFGPGTRLLVL.

This chain connects TRBV28 to TRBJ1-5; 7 bases map to TRBD1. Germline CDR1 is MDHEN and CDR2 is SYDVKM. CDR3 length equals 13 residues. V shed 4 bases, J shed 9 bases, and the junction held 6 bases outside the gene matches. CDR3 nucleotide sequence: TGTGCCAGCAGTTCGACAGGGCTAGCGCCCCAGCATTTT. Its protein product is CASSSTGLAPQHF.

This chain links TRBV6-5 with TRBJ1-2; perhaps TRBD1 as D (6 bases). Germline V gives CDR1 MNHEY, CDR2 SVGAGI. V shed 7 bases and J shed 4 bases, with 19 bases lying between them. There are 15 residues in the CDR3. The CDR3 coding sequence is TGTGCCAGCAAAGGGGGTCGGCGTGCGGGCTATGGCTACACCTTC. Residues: CASKGGRRAGYGYTF.

The chain recombines TRBV18 with TRBJ1-3; maybe TRBD1 (5 bases). The CDR3 is made up of 17 amino acids. The V end lost 2 bases, the J end lost 0 bases, and 14 bases lay between the germline ends. The germline V gene encodes CDR1 KGHSH and CDR2 LQKENI. CDR3 coding DNA: TGTGCCAGCTCACCATTACCAGGGAAAAGCTCTGGAAACACCATATATTTT. Encoded protein: CASSPLPGKSSGNTIYF.

The chain employs TRBV27 and TRBJ2-5, with a possible D match to TRBD2 (6 bases). The better agreement between TRBJ2-7 and the DNA end casts doubt on the J call. The germline V gene has CDR1 MNHEY and CDR2 SMNVEV (reference sequence). CDR3 length: 14 amino acids. CDR3 DNA: TGTGCCAGCAGTTTATACGGGACTTTCGACGAGCAGTACTTC. Its translation: CASSLYGTFDEQYF.

The chain links TRBV27 to TRBJ1-5; D remains ambiguous. The V end was cut by 3 bases, the J end by 3 bases, with 12 bases between. This CDR3 is 15 amino acids long. Germline CDR1 is MNHEY and CDR2 is SMNVEV (reference sequence). CDR3 sequence (DNA): TGTGCCAGCAGTTTGAGTTACGGTGACAATCAGCCCCAGCATTTT. This codes for CASSLSYGDNQPQHF.

V usage is TRBV7-9 and J usage is TRBJ1-2; D may be TRBD1 (5 bases). Trimming took 7 bases from V and 3 from J, leaving 15 bases between them. Germline lookup yields CDR1 SEHNR and CDR2 FQNEAQ (reference sequence). The CDR3 is 14 amino acids. CDR3 loop: CASTPLSGYYGYTF. DNA for the CDR3: TGTGCCAGCACGCCCTTATCAGGGTACTATGGCTACACCTTC.

This clone was found a few times. This sequence joins TRBV5-1 and TRBJ2-1, with D possibly being TRBD1 (6 bases). CDR3 length: 14 residues. Germline loops: CDR1 SGHRS, CDR2 YFSETQ. The V end lost 4 bases, the J end lost 6 bases, and 14 bases lay between the germline ends. The CDR3 DNA reads TGCGCCAGCAGCCGGGCCCCAGGGGCCAATGAGCAGTTCTTC. This translates into CASSRAPGANEQFF. Based on the CDR3 plus reference TRBV5-1 and TRBJ2-1, the full variable domain is KAGVTQTPRYLIKTRGQQVTLSCSPISGHRSVSWYQQTPGQGLQFLFEYFSETQRNKGNFPGRFSGRQFSNSRSEMNVSTLELGDSALYLCASSRAPGANEQFFGPGTRLTVL.

The genes are TRBV13 and TRBJ2-7; TRBD1 aligns across 9 bases. CDR1 is PRHDT, CDR2 FYEKMQ, per germline (reference sequence). The CDR3 contains 14 residues. Losses at the gene ends were 3 bases for V and 5 bases for J; bases not matched to a gene: 5. CDR3 nucleotide sequence: TGTGCCAGCAGCTTCGACAGGGGGGTCAACGAGCAGTACTTC. This gives the protein CASSFDRGVNEQYF.

This clone was detected only a few times. The chain couples TRBV5-4 to TRBJ2-1; 8 bases fit TRBD2. The CDR3 has 14 amino acids. The ends lost 4 bases at V and 4 bases at J; junction bases unmatched: 4. Looked up from germline, CDR1 is SGHNT and CDR2 is YYREEE (reference sequence). CDR3 coding DNA: TGTGCCAGCAGCCCCGGGGGGGTATACAATGAGCAGTTCTTC. Its protein is CASSPGGVYNEQFF.

This chain connects TRBV7-2 to TRBJ1-1; D is unclear. The CDR3 runs to 14 residues. Deletions cut 6 bases from V and 1 base from J, with 12 bases between. CDR1 and CDR2 (germline): SGHTA, FQGNSA. CDR3 nucleotide sequence: TGTGCCAGCAGTTCCCTCCGACAGAACACTGAAGCTTTCTTT. This gives the protein CASSSLRQNTEAFF.

The chain links TRBV18 to TRBJ2-1; 8 bases are shared with TRBD1. Trimming took 3 bases from V and 7 from J; bases not matched to a gene: 5. The CDR3 consists of 14 residues. The germline CDR1 and CDR2 sequences are KGHSH and LQKENI. CDR3 in DNA: TGTGCCAGCTCACCCCGGACAGGGCGGAATGAGCAGTTCTTC. Translation gives CASSPRTGRNEQFF.

A remark on this clone: Relative to the germline gene, one junction end is altered; a read error may explain this. V and J are TRBV7-2 and TRBJ2-1; 11 nucleotides line up with TRBD2. The CDR3 sequence is 14 residues long. In germline, CDR1 is SGHTA, CDR2 FQGNSA. This CDR3 is CASSLAGGLDEQFF. CDR3 DNA sequence: TGTGCCAGCAGCCTAGCGGGAGGTTTGGATGAGCAGTTCTTC.

The V call is TRBV6-1, the J call TRBJ1-2, with 8 bases matching TRBD1. This CDR3 comprises 13 residues. The V gene end was trimmed by 5 bases and the J gene end by 3 bases; junction bases not matched to a gene: 2. The germline V gene encodes CDR1 MNHNS and CDR2 SASEGT. The CDR3 loop reads CASSLTGDYGYTF. CDR3 in DNA: TGTGCCAGCAGTTTGACAGGGGACTATGGCTACACCTTC.

This clone has a handful of counts. V is TRBV28 and J is TRBJ2-7; possible D gene TRBD1, 6 bases. V lost 10 bases to trimming and J lost 0 bases, with 13 bases between them. This CDR3 has 13 residues. Germline CDR1 and CDR2: MDHEN and SYDVKM. The CDR3 DNA is TGTGCCAACTCCGGGACACCCTCCTACGAGCAGTACTTC. Protein: CANSGTPSYEQYF.

This clone was observed once. The CDR3 nucleotides are TGTGCCTGGAGTGCCCTACGCGCGGTGGGAAACATTCAGTACTTC. It encodes CAWSALRAVGNIQYF. The rearrangement links TRBV30 to TRBJ2-4; D not resolved. Trimming removed 1 base at V and 6 bases at J, with 16 bases between. Germline V gives CDR1 GTSNPN, CDR2 SVGIG (reference sequence). The CDR3 is made up of 15 amino acids.

The chain is built from TRBV28 and TRBJ2-7; D might be TRBD1 (5 bases). Germline-derived CDR1 and CDR2 are MDHEN and SYDVKM. The ends were cut back, 6 bases at V and 4 bases at J, with 13 bases in the middle. The CDR3 spans 13 residues. CDR3 bases: TGTGCCAGCAGCCCAGGGAATTTTTACGAGCAGTACTTC. Residues: CASSPGNFYEQYF.

J is TRBJ1-1 and V is TRBV5-4; D not resolved. The germline V and J ends were trimmed by 1 base and 0 bases, with 7 bases remaining between them. The CDR3 covers 14 residues. Germline values: CDR1 SGHNT, CDR2 YYREEE (reference sequence). The CDR3 is CASSLTEMNTEAFF. The CDR3 nucleotides are TGTGCCAGCAGCTTGACCGAGATGAACACTGAAGCTTTCTTT. Combining the CDR3 with reference TRBV5-4 and TRBJ1-1 gives the whole variable domain ETGVTQSPTHLIKTRGQQVTLRCSSQSGHNTVSWYQQALGQGPQFIFQYYREEENGRGNFPPRFSGLQFPNYSSELNVNALELDDSALYLCASSLTEMNTEAFFGQGTRLTVV.

In this sample, this clone turned up a few times. The chain joins TRBV6-6 to TRBJ1-4; 9 nucleotides match TRBD1. After removal of 6 bases from V and 7 bases from J, the junction contained 9 bases not matched to a gene. The CDR3 contains 15 residues. The germline V gene encodes CDR1 MNHNY and CDR2 SVGAGI (reference sequence). The CDR3: CASRSPGTGFEKLFF. In DNA form, the CDR3 reads TGTGCCAGCAGGTCTCCCGGGACAGGGTTTGAAAAACTGTTTTTT.

The chain joins TRBV30 to TRBJ1-5; TRBD1 agrees at 7 bases. Germline loops: CDR1 GTSNPN, CDR2 SVGIG (reference sequence). Trimming at V came to 4 bases and at J to 2 bases, leaving 5 bases not matched to a gene. The CDR3 length is 14 residues. CDR3: CAWMKGGGNQPQHF. In DNA, the CDR3 is TGTGCCTGGATGAAAGGGGGCGGCAATCAGCCCCAGCATTTT.

The rearrangement joins TRBV6-1 to TRBJ1-1; 8 nucleotides align to TRBD1. Germline CDR1 reads MNHNS; CDR2 reads SASEGT. V was clipped by 3 bases and J by 6 bases; unmatched bases: 9. The CDR3 totals 15 residues. DNA of the CDR3: TGTGCCAGCAGTGATGGACAGGAGACAGGGGCTGAAGCTTTCTTT. Encoded protein: CASSDGQETGAEAFF.

This chain joins TRBV19 and TRBJ1-5; D possibly corresponds to TRBD1 (6 bases). This CDR3 is built from 14 residues. V was cut by 1 base and J by 4 bases, with 8 bases left in between. The germline CDR1 and CDR2 sequences are LNHDA and SQIVND (reference sequence). CDR3 in amino acids: CASSIVGGNQPQHF. The CDR3 region has the DNA TGTGCCAGTAGTATAGTAGGGGGAAATCAGCCCCAGCATTTT. Full variable domain (outside the CDR3, taken from reference TRBV19 and TRBJ1-5): DGGITQSPKYLFRKEGQNVTLSCEQNLNHDAMYWYRQDPGQGLRLIYYSQIVNDFQKGDIAEGYSVSREKKESFPLTVTSAQKNPTAFYLCASSIVGGNQPQHFGDGTRLSIL.

CDR3 protein: CASSRSGPEPQHF. The CDR3 bases are TGTGCCAGCTCACGGAGCGGTCCTGAGCCCCAGCATTTT. The chain is built from TRBV19 and TRBJ1-5; D is uncertain. Germline CDR1 is LNHDA and CDR2 is SQIVND (reference sequence). V shed 9 bases and J shed 8 bases, with 17 bases lying between them. This CDR3 comprises 13 residues.

The genes are TRBV20-1 and TRBJ2-7; TRBD2 is a possible D gene (5 bases). V was shortened by 3 bases and J by 6 bases, with 9 bases between the two germline ends. Germline loops: CDR1 DFQATT, CDR2 SNEGSKA (reference sequence). This CDR3 region has 11 residues. The CDR3 DNA sequence: TGCAGTGCTAGTGAGGGCGGCGAGCAGTACTTC. Translated, it gives CSASEGGEQYF.

V usage is TRBV25-1 and J usage is TRBJ2-7; 8 bases fit TRBD2. Unmatched junction bases numbered 3, after V lost 2 bases and J lost 3 bases. Germline CDR1 MGHDK, CDR2 SYGVNS. The CDR3 runs to 14 residues. CDR3 coding DNA: TGTGCCAGCAGTGAAGTTAGCGGGATCTACGAGCAGTACTTC. Residues: CASSEVSGIYEQYF.